The 2 T cell receptor beta chains below come from one sample, sequenced in a study of blood T cell repertoires in COVID-19. Data came from immunoSEQ multiplex PCR; TCRdb stores just in-frame clones and leaves some out. The sample carries around 110,000 clones, approximately 84% recorded once. The specimen was peripheral blood. The receptors here all came from a middle-aged man with acute or convalescent COVID-19.

This chain joins TRBV5-1 and TRBJ2-1; D not certain. The CDR3 loop spans 15 amino acids. Trimming pared 2 bases from V and 4 bases from J, leaving 13 bases between. Germline V gene lookup returns CDR1 SGHRS and CDR2 YFSETQ. CDR3 amino acids: CASSFPRPSYNEQFF. CDR3 sequence (DNA): TGCGCCAGCAGCTTCCCCAGGCCGTCGTACAATGAGCAGTTCTTC.

The rearrangement links TRBV28 to TRBJ2-7; D gene uncertain. Trimming cost V 4 bases and J 7 bases, with 17 bases left between them. Germline V gene sequence: CDR1 MDHEN, CDR2 SYDVKM. The CDR3 consists of 14 residues. CDR3 sequence reads: CASSSPLLRREQYF. CDR3 DNA: TGTGCCAGCAGTTCCCCCCTACTCCGGCGGGAGCAGTACTTC.